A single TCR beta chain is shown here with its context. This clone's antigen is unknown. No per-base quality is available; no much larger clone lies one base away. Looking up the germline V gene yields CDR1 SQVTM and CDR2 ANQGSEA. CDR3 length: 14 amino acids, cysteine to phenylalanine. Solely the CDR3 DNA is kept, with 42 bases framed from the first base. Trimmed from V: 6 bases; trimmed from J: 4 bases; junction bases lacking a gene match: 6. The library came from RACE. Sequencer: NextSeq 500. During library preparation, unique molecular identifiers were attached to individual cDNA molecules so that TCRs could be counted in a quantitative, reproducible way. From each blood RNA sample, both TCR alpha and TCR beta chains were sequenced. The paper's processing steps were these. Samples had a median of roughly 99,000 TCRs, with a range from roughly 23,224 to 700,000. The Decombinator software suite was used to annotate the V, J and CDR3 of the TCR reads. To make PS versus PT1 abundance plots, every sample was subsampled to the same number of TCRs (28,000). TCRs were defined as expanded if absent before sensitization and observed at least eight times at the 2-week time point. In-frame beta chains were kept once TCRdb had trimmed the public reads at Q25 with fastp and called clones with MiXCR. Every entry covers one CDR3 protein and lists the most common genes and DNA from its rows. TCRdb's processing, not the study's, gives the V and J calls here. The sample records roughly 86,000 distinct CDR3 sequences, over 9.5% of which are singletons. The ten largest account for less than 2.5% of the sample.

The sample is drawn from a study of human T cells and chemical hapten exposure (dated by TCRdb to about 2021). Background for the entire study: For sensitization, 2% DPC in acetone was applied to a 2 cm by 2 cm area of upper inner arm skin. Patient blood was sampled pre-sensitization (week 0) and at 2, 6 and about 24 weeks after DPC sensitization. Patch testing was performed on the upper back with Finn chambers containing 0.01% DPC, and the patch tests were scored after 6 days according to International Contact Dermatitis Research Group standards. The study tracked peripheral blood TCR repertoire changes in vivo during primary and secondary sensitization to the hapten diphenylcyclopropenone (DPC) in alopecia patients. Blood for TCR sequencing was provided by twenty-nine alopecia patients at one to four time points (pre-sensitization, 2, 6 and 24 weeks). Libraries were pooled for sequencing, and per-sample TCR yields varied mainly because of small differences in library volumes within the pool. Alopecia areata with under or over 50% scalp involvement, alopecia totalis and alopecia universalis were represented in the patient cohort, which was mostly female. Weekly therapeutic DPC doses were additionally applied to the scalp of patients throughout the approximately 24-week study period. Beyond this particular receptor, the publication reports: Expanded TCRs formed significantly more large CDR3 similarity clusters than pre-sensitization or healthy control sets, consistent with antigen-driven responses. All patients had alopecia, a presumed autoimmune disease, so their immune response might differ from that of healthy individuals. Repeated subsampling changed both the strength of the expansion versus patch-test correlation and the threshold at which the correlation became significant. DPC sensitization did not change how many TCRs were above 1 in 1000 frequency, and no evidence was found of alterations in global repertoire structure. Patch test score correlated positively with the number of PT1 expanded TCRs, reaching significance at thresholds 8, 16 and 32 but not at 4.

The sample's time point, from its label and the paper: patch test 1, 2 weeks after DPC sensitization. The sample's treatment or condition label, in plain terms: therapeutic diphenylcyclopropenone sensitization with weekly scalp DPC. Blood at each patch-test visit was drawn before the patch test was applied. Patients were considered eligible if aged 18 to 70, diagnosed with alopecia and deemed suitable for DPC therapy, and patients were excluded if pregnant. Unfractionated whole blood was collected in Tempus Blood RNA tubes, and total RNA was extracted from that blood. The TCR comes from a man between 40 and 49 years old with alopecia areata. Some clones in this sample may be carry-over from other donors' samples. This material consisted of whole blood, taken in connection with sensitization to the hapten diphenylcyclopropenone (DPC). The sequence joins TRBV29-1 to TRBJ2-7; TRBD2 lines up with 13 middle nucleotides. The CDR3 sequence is CSVRTSGSGYEQYF. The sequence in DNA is TGCAGCGTCAGGACTAGCGGGAGTGGATACGAGCAGTACTTC.